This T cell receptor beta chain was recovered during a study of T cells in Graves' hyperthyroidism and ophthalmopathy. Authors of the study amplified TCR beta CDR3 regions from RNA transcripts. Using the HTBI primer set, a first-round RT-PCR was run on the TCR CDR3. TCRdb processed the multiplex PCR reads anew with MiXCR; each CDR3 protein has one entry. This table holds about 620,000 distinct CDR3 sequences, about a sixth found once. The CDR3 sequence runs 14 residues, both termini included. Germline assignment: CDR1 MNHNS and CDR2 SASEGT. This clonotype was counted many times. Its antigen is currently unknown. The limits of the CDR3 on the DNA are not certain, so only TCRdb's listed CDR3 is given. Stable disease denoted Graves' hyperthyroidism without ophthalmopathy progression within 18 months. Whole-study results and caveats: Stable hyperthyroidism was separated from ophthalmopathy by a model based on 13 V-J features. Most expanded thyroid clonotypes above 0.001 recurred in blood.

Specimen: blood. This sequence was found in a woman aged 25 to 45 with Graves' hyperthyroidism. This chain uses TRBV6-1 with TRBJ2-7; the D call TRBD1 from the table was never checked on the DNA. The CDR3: CASSILGQGSEQYF.